This T cell receptor beta chain was sequenced for a study of blood T cell repertoires in COVID-19. Study background: Both acute and convalescent COVID-19 samples were obtained from the United States, Italy and Spain.

V lost 2 bases to trimming and J lost 6 bases, with 11 bases between them. Per germline, CDR1 SGHTA and CDR2 FQGTGA. This CDR3 is 14 amino acids long. Clones were read by immunoSEQ multiplex PCR, and TCRdb kept only the in-frame ones, dropping some. The table has tens of thousands of clones, around 82% seen once. The source material was peripheral blood. The chain combines TRBV7-3 with TRBJ2-1; tentative D call: TRBD2 (5 bases). The TCR was taken from a woman between 55 and 75 years old with acute or convalescent COVID-19. The CDR3: CASSLDNAGNEQFF. The CDR3 DNA follows: TGTGCCAGCAGCTTAGACAATGCGGGCAATGAGCAGTTCTTC.